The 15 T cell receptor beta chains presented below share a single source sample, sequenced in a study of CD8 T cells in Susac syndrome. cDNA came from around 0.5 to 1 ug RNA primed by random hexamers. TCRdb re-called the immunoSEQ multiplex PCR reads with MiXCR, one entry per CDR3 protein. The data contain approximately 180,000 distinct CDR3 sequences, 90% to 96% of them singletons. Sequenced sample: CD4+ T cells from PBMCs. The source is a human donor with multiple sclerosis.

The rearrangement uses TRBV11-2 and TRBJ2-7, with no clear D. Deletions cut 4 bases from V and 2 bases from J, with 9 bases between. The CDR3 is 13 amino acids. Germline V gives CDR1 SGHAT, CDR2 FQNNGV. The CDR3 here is CASSSAAPYEQYF. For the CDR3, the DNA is TGTGCCAGCAGCTCGGCTGCCCCCTACGAGCAGTACTTC.

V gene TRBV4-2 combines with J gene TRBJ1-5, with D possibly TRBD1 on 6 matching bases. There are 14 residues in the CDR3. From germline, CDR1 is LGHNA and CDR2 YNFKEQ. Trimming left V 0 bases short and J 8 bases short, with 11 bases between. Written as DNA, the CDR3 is TGTGCCAGCAGCCAAGATCAGGGGAAGGAGCCCCAGCATTTT. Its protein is CASSQDQGKEPQHF.

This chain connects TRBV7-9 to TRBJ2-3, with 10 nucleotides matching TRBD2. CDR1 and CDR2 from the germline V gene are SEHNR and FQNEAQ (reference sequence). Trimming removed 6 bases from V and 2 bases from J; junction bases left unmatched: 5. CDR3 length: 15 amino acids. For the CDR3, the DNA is TGTGCCAGCAGAGCGGGAGGGGAACTCACAGATACGCAGTATTTT. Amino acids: CASRAGGELTDTQYF.

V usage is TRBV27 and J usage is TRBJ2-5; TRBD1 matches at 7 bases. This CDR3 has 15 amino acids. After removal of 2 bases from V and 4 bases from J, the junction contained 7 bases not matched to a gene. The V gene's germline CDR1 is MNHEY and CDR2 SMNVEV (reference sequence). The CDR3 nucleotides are TGTGCCAGCAGTTTAATCCCGACAGGGTTAGAGACCCAGTACTTC. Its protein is CASSLIPTGLETQYF.

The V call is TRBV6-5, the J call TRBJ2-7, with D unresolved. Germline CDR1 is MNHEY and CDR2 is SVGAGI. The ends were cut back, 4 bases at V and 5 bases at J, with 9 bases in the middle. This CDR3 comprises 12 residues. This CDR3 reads CASSSRTDEQYF. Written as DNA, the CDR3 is TGTGCCAGCAGTTCCCGAACAGACGAGCAGTACTTC.

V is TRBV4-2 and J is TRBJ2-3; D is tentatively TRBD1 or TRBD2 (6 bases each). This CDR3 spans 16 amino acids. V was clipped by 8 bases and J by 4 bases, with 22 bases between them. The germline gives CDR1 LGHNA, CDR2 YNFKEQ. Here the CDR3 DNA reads TGTGCCAGCTCGGATGTCTCGTCGGGGGCAGCAGATACGCAGTATTTT. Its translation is CASSDVSSGAADTQYF.

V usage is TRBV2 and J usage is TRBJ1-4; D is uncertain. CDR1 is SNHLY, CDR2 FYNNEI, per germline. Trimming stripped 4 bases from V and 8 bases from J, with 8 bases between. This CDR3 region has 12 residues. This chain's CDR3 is CASSADEEKLFF. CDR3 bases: TGTGCCAGCAGTGCAGATGAAGAAAAACTGTTTTTT.

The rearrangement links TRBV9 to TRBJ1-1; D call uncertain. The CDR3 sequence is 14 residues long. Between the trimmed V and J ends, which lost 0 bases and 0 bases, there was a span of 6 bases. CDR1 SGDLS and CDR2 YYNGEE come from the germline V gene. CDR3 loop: CASSVGPLNTEAFF. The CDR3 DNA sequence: TGTGCCAGCAGCGTAGGACCTTTGAACACTGAAGCTTTCTTT.

The chain's CDR3 is CSVVGGKGRLNTEAFF. DNA of the CDR3: TGCAGCGTTGTGGGGGGTAAAGGCCGACTGAACACTGAAGCTTTCTTT. This chain uses TRBV29-1 with TRBJ1-1; a weak D match, TRBD1 (5 bases). Germline CDR1 reads SQVTM; CDR2 reads ANQGSEA. This CDR3 is built from 16 residues. The V gene lost 4 bases and the J gene lost 0 bases, with 18 bases spanning the gap.

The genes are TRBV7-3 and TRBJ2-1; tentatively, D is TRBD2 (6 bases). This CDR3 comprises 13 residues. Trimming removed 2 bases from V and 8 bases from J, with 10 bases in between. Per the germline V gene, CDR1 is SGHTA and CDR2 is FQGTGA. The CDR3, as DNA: TGTGCCAGCAGCTTAGGAGGGTCGGATGAGCAGTTCTTC. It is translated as CASSLGGSDEQFF. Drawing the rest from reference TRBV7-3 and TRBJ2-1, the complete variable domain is GAGVSQTPSNKVTEKGKYVELRCDPISGHTALYWYRQSLGQGPEFLIYFQGTGAADDSGLPNDRFFAVRPEGSVSTLKIQRTERGDSAVYLCASSLGGSDEQFFGPGTRLTVL.

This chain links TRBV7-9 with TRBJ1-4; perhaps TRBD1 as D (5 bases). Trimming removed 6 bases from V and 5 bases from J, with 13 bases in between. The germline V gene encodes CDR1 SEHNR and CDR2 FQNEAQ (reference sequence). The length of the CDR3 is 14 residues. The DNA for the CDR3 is TGTGCCAGCAGGTCATACCGGGACAATGAAAAACTGTTTTTT. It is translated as CASRSYRDNEKLFF.

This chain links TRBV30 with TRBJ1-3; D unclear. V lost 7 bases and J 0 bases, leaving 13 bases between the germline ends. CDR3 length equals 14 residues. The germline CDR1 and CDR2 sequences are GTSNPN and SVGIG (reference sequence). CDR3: CASPDSLSGNTIYF. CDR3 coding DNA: TGTGCCTCTCCTGACTCCCTCTCTGGAAACACCATATATTTT. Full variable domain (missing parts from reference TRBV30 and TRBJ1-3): SQTIHQWPATLVQPVGSPLSLECTVEGTSNPNLYWYRQAAGRGLQLLFYSVGIGQISSEVPQNLSASRPQDRQFILSSKKLLLSDSGFYLCASPDSLSGNTIYFGEGSWLTVV.

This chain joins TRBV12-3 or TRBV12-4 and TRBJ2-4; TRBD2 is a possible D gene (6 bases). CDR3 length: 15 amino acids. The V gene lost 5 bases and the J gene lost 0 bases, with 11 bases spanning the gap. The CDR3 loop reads CASSPRGIAKNIQYF. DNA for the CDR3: TGTGCCAGCAGTCCTCGGGGGATAGCCAAAAACATTCAGTACTTC.

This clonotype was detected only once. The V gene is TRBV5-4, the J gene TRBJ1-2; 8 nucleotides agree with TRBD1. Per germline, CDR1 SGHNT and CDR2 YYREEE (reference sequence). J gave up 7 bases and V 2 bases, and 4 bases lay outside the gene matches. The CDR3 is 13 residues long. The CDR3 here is CASSFGQGRGYTF. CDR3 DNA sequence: TGTGCCAGCAGCTTCGGACAGGGTCGTGGCTACACCTTC.

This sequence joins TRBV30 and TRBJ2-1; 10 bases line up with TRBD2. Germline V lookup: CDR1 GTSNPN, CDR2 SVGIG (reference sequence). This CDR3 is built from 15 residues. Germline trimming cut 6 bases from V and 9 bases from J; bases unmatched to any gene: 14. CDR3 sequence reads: CACPRPSGGVTEQFF. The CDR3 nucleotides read TGTGCCTGCCCCCGGCCTAGCGGGGGTGTAACTGAGCAGTTCTTC. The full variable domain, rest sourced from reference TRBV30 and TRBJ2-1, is SQTIHQWPATLVQPVGSPLSLECTVEGTSNPNLYWYRQAAGRGLQLLFYSVGIGQISSEVPQNLSASRPQDRQFILSSKKLLLSDSGFYLCACPRPSGGVTEQFFGPGTRLTVL.